The present T cell receptor beta chain was sequenced within a study of blood T cell repertoires in COVID-19. On the study more broadly: Sites in the United States, Italy and Spain provided acute and convalescent COVID-19 samples. PBMCs, B-cell-depleted T cells, or T cells provided the cDNA or gDNA that made up the material.

Here immunoSEQ multiplex PCR was the method, and the copy in TCRdb shows in-frame clones only, minus some. This table holds 80,000 to 100,000 clones, approximately 80% found once. A few counts support this clone. After removal of 2 bases from V and 4 bases from J, the junction contained 6 bases not matched to a gene. Germline V CDR1 and CDR2: SGHRS, YFSETQ. The CDR3 loop spans 14 amino acids. This sequence was found in a man in his sixties or seventies with active or convalescent COVID-19. Sequencing used peripheral blood. The chain couples TRBV5-1 to TRBJ2-7; 7 positions match TRBD1. As DNA, the CDR3 is TGCGCCAGCAGCTTTTGGACAGGTCCATACGAGCAGTACTTC. Translation: CASSFWTGPYEQYF.